The entry that follows covers one T cell receptor (beta chain) sequence. Antigen: not known. The entry originates in a study of shared clonotypes between healthy human individuals. Study observations and caveats: Estimated clonotype richness was generally higher in naive than memory subsets.

The method was immunoSEQ multiplex PCR; TCRdb's version includes in-frame clones alone and lacks a portion of them. The sample contains millions of clones, 85% to 95% of which appear only once. This clonotype was obtained from a man in his late teens or twenties in good health. Some clones in this sample may be carry-over from other donors' samples. Sequencing was performed on naive CD4+ T cells from PBMCs. The subset is: CD45RA+ positively selected.

The CDR3 reads CSGLGEGETQYF. CDR3 DNA: TGCAGCGGCTTGGGGGAGGGAGAGACCCAGTACTTC. The gene calls are TRBV29-1 and TRBJ2-5; the match to TRBD2 covers 7 bases. The CDR3 consists of 12 residues. V gave up 7 bases and J gave up 4 bases; unmatched junction bases: 6. Germline V gene lookup returns CDR1 SQVTM and CDR2 ANQGSEA. Looking up the rest from reference TRBV29-1 and TRBJ2-5 gives the full variable domain: SAVISQKPSRDICQRGTSLTIQCQVDSQVTMMFWYRQQPGQSLTLIATANQGSEATYESGFVIDKFPISRPNLTFSTLTVSNMSPEDSSIYLCSGLGEGETQYFGPGTRLLVL.